The T cell receptor (beta chain) under discussion was sequenced for a study of CD8+CD57+ T cells in acquired aplastic anemia. Background on the study: An average of approximately 3.4 ug of DNA was obtained from sorted CD4+ and CD8+ cells.

Sequencing was done on patients that had shown CD8+CD57+ cell expansion by flow cytometry. Acquired aplastic anemia of severe grade affected all patients. Points from the study as a whole: Researchers report that approximately 28 CD8+ CDR3 sequences appeared in both patients and controls.

TCR beta VDJ and CDR3 profiling used genomic DNA as template. TCRdb re-called the reads through MiXCR, storing one row per CDR3 protein. The sample carries 80,000 or so distinct CDR3 sequences, about three quarters recorded once. The CDR3 runs 15 residues. The V gene lost 0 bases and the J gene lost 1 base, with 7 bases spanning the gap. Germline assignment: CDR1 LGHNA and CDR2 YSLEER. This clonotype was found a few times. The antigen is not known. The chain recombines TRBV4-3 with TRBJ1-3; D uncertain. Material: sorted CD4+, CD8+, or CD8+CD57+ T cells (not recorded which) from PBMCs. This TCR came from a human donor with aplastic anemia. The CDR3 reads CASSQDLSSGNTIYF. CDR3 nucleotide sequence: TGCGCCAGCAGCCAAGATTTGTCGTCTGGAAACACCATATATTTT.